Below, one T cell receptor beta chain is given with its context. CDR1 SNHLY and CDR2 FYNNEI come from the germline V gene. V gave up 8 bases and J gave up 7 bases; unmatched junction bases: 12. CDR3 length: 15 amino acids. The sample is drawn from a study of blood T cell repertoires in COVID-19. This table comes from immunoSEQ multiplex PCR, and its TCRdb copy is limited to in-frame clones, with some not included. Of almost 200,000 clones in the sample, around 89% were seen once. The sequencing input was PBMCs or T cells enriched from blood (not recorded which). The genes are TRBV2 and TRBJ2-2; TRBD1 aligns across 8 bases. The receptor's source is a woman aged 18-35 years who had recovered from COVID-19. The CDR3 reads CASRRTGTVLGELFF. DNA of the CDR3: TGTGCCAGCCGAAGGACAGGGACGGTTCTCGGGGAGCTGTTTTTT.